This record looks at one TCR beta chain sequence and its context. Its antigen is not yet known. Base qualities are not at hand, and no much larger clone is one base apart. This sample was taken from a study of lymphopenia after photon versus proton radiotherapy (dated by TCRdb to 2018 to 2020). In terms of the full investigation: Photon and proton radiation therapy were compared by the study for their immunological effects in patients with gastrointestinal tumors who developed high-grade lymphopenia. The cohort included approximately 18 patients with gastrointestinal tumors who developed lymphopenia after receiving either photon or proton therapy. The goal of the study was to describe how the two radiation modalities differ in their effects on the immune system. Broader findings and caveats from the paper: During treatment, patients who received proton therapy stayed relatively stable, whereas patients who received photon therapy lost naive T cells and TCR diversity and gained effector/memory populations. The survival association was assessed only in patients who died, and the authors presented better survival with proton therapy as a possibility rather than a demonstrated result. Across the cohort, a larger post-nadir drop in TCR diversity was inversely correlated with overall survival time among patients who died. After the lymphocyte count nadir, oligoclonal expansion, especially of CD8+ Temra cells, was observed in photon-treated repertoires, and the drop in diversity was driven by this expansion.

Libraries were constructed by the immunoSEQ multiplex PCR assay. Alongside multiparametric flow cytometry, deep sequencing of rearranged TCR beta loci was used to profile the T cell repertoires. What TCRdb holds here is the immuneACCESS table cut down to in-frame rearrangements. Part of the clones is not present; checked against another copy, under half of the missing clones reflect an unresolved V gene, and the others are unexplained. The sample table records some 20,000 clones; around 90% of these occur just once. In total, the top ten clones hold 6% to 7% of the sample. Measured from the cysteine to the phenylalanine, the CDR3 is 16 residues long. Here the CDR3 DNA is all that survives: 48 bases in frame from base 1. Relative to germline, V is 6 bases shorter and J is 2 bases shorter, with 19 bases between their ends. Reading the germline V gene gives CDR1 SNHLY and CDR2 FYNNEI.

The specimen comprised peripheral blood, sampled from a patient treated with photon-based radiotherapy. The TCR comes from a man in his 60s with pancreatic cancer. The rearranged chain carries TRBV2 and TRBJ2-5; possibly the D gene is TRBD2, per 5 matching bases. The nucleotides are TGTGCCAGCAGCATCCCCGCAGTTAGAGGGCAAGAGACCCAGTACTTC. Its amino acids are CASSIPAVRGQETQYF.